One sample yielded the 8 T cell receptor beta chains listed below, sequenced in a study of CD8 T cells in ankylosing spondylitis. Study-level points and caveats: The study identified a TCR beta motif of several highly homologous variants that appeared characteristic of ankylosing spondylitis blood.

The antigens of these receptors remain unknown. MiXCR was run by TCRdb on the 5' RACE reads, yielding one entry per CDR3 protein. Here the sample spans a few hundred thousand distinct CDR3 sequences, around 24% being singletons. The sample comprised blood, either unsorted or a sorted T cell fraction (not recorded which). The receptors here all came from a male donor with ankylosing spondylitis.

This clonotype turned up a few times. This chain uses TRBV5-1 with TRBJ2-7; 10 bases fit TRBD2. Germline CDR1 SGHRS, CDR2 YFSETQ. With V trimmed by 0 bases and J by 5 bases, 8 bases remained unmatched. The CDR3 contains 16 residues. CDR3 DNA sequence: TGCGCCAGCAGCTTGGGCCGATCTAGCGGGAGTAACGAGCAGTACTTC. Translation gives CASSLGRSSGSNEQYF.

This clonotype was seen just once. The chain is built from TRBV3-1 and TRBJ2-7; 9 nucleotides agree with TRBD1. The CDR3 runs to 17 residues. The V segment lost 4 bases and the J segment 2 bases; nucleotides outside the gene matches: 12. The germline CDR1 and CDR2 sequences are LGHDT and YNNKEL (reference sequence). The CDR3 DNA sequence: TGTGCCAGCAGCCGACATCTTACAGGGGGCCTCACCTACGAGCAGTACTTC. Its translation is CASSRHLTGGLTYEQYF.

The chain combines TRBV19 with TRBJ2-7; D is undetermined. Germline CDR1 reads LNHDA; CDR2 reads SQIVND (reference sequence). V lost 5 bases, J lost 4 bases, and 6 bases lay in between. The CDR3 loop spans 11 amino acids. Written as DNA, the CDR3 is TGTGCCAGTAGTCACAAATACGAGCAGTACTTC. This sequence encodes CASSHKYEQYF.

The sample holds many counts of this clonotype. This chain connects TRBV5-1 to TRBJ1-1; 8 bases are a match to TRBD1. V trimming: 10 bases; J trimming: 2 bases; junction bases outside the gene matches: 7. Germline assignment: CDR1 SGHRS and CDR2 YFSETQ. The length of the CDR3 is 13 residues. The CDR3 nucleotides read TGCGCCTCCTCGGGACAGGTTAACACTGAAGCTTTCTTT. Protein: CASSGQVNTEAFF.

The chain carries TRBV6-2 or TRBV6-3 and TRBJ2-1; D is perhaps TRBD2 (5 bases). Germline-derived CDR1 and CDR2 are MNHEY and SVGEGT. V was clipped by 5 bases and J by 1 base, with 18 bases between them. This CDR3 comprises 17 residues. DNA of the CDR3: TGTGCCAGCAGTCCACCGTCAGGACTCACGTCCTACAATGAGCAGTTCTTC. Translating it yields CASSPPSGLTSYNEQFF.

The chain links TRBV10-3 to TRBJ2-3; a weak D match, TRBD2 (5 bases). CDR1 and CDR2 from the germline V gene are ENHRY and SYGVKD. Trimming took off 6 bases at V and 5 bases at J, with 9 bases between the two ends. CDR3 size: 12 residues. In nucleotides, the CDR3 is TGTGCCATCAGGGACTCCGGAGATACGCAGTATTTT. It codes for CAIRDSGDTQYF.

At least ten counts were recorded for this clonotype. The chain recombines TRBV29-1 with TRBJ1-1; D unclear. Germline CDR1 is SQVTM and CDR2 is ANQGSEA. The CDR3 spans 10 residues. V lost 5 bases, J lost 1 base, and 2 bases lay in between. DNA of the CDR3: TGCAGCGTTAGGAACACTGAAGCTTTCTTT. This sequence encodes CSVRNTEAFF.

This clonotype came up a few times. This chain uses TRBV4-3 with TRBJ2-5; D is uncertain. Germline CDR1 LGHNA, CDR2 YSLEER. The CDR3 is 15 residues long. The V end lost 0 bases, the J end lost 6 bases, and 14 bases lay between the germline ends. This CDR3 reads CASSQEWQPYQTQYF. CDR3 coding DNA: TGCGCCAGCAGCCAAGAGTGGCAGCCTTATCAGACCCAGTACTTC.